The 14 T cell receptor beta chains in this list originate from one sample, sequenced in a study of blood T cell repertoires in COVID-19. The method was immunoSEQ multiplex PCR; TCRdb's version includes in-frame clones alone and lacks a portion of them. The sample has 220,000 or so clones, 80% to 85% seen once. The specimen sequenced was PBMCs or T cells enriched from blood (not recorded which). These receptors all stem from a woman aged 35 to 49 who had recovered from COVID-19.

The CDR3 coding sequence is TGCGCCAGCGGAAAAGCGGGGAGCTCCTACAATGAGCAGTTCTTC. It specifies CASGKAGSSYNEQFF. V usage is TRBV10-1 and J usage is TRBJ2-1; TRBD2 matches at 7 bases. With V trimmed by 8 bases and J by 0 bases, 7 bases remained unmatched. This CDR3 has 15 amino acids. The germline V gene has CDR1 WNHNN and CDR2 SYGVQD (reference sequence).

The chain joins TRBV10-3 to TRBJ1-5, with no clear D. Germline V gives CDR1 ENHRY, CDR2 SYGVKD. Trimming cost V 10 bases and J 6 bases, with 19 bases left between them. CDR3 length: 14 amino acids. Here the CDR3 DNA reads TGTGCCACCCGTCCAGGTATGGCAGTTCAGCCCCAGCATTTT. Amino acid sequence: CATRPGMAVQPQHF.

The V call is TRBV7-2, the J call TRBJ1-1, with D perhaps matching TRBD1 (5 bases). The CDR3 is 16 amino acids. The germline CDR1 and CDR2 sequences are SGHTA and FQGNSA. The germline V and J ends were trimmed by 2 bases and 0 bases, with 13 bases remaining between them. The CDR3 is CASSLRRTSMNTEAFF. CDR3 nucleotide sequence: TGTGCCAGCAGCTTACGTAGGACAAGCATGAACACTGAAGCTTTCTTT.

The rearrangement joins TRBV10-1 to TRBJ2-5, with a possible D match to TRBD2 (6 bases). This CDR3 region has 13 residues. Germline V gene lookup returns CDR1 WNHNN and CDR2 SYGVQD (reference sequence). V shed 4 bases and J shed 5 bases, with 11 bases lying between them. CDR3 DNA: TGCGCCAGCAGTGGGGACGCGGGGGAGACCCAGTACTTC. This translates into CASSGDAGETQYF.

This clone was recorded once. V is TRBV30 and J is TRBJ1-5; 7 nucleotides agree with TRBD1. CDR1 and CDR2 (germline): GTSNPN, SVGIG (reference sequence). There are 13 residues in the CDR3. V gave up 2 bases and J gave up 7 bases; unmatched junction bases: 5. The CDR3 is CAWSSTGEQPQHF. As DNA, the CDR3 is TGTGCCTGGAGTTCTACAGGGGAACAGCCCCAGCATTTT. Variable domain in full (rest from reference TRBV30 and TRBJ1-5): SQTIHQWPATLVQPVGSPLSLECTVEGTSNPNLYWYRQAAGRGLQLLFYSVGIGQISSEVPQNLSASRPQDRQFILSSKKLLLSDSGFYLCAWSSTGEQPQHFGDGTRLSIL.

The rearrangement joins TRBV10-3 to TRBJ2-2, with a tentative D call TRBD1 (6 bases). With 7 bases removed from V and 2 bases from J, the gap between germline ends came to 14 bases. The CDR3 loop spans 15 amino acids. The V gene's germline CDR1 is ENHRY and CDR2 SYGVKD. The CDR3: CAIKEAGVNTGELFF. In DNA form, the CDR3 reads TGTGCCATCAAGGAGGCAGGGGTTAACACCGGGGAGCTGTTTTTT.

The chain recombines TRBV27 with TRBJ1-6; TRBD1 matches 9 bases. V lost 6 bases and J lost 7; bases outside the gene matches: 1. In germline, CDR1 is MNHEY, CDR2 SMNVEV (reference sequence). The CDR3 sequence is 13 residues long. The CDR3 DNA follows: TGTGCCAGCAGCACAGGGGGCAATTCACCCCTCCACTTT. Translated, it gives CASSTGGNSPLHF.

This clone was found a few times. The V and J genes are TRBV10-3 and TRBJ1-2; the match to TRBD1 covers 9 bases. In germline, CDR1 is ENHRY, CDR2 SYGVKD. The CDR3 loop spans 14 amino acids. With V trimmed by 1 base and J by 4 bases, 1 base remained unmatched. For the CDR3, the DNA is TGTGCCATCAGTGAGTGGGACAGGGCCTATGGCTACACCTTC. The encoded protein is CAISEWDRAYGYTF.

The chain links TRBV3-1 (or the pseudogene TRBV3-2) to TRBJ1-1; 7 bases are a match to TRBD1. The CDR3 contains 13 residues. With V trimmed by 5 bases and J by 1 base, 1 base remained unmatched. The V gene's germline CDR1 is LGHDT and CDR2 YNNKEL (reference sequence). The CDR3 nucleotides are TGTGCCAGCAGCGGGGACAGGAACACTGAAGCTTTCTTT. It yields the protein CASSGDRNTEAFF.

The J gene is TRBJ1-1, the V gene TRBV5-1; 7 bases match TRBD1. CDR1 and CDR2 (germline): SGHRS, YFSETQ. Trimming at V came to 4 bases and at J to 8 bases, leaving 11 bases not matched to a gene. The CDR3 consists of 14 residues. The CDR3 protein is CASSPNADRAEAFF. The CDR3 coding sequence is TGCGCCAGCAGCCCTAATGCCGACAGGGCGGAAGCTTTCTTT.

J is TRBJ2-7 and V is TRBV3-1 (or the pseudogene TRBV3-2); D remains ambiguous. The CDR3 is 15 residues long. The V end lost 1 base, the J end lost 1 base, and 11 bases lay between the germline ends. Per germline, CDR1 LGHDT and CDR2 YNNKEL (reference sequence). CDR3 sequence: CASSQVKPRSYEQYV. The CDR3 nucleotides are TGTGCCAGCAGCCAAGTGAAGCCCCGTTCCTACGAGCAGTACGTC.

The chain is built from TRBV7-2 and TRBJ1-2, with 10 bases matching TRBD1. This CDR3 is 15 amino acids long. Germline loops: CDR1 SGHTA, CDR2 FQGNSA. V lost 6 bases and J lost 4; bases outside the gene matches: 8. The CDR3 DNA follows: TGTGCCAGCAGGCGCCCGGGACAGGGGATCTATGGCTACACCTTC. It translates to CASRRPGQGIYGYTF.

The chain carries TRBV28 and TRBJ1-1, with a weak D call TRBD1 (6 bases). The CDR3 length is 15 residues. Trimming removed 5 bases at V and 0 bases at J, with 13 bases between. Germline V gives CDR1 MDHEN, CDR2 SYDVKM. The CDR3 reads CASSPTTGLNTEAFF. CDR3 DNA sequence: TGTGCCAGCAGTCCTACCACAGGGCTGAACACTGAAGCTTTCTTT.

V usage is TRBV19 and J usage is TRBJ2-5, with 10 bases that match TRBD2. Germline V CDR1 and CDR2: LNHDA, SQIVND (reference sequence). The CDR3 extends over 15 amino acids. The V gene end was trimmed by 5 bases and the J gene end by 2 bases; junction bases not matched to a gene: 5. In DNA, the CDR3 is TGTGCCAGTAGTCCTAGCGGGAGCGAACAAGAGACCCAGTACTTC. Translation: CASSPSGSEQETQYF.